One sample yielded the 17 T cell receptor beta chains listed below, sequenced in a study of blood T cell repertoires in COVID-19 (dated by TCRdb to about 2020). The library was made by the immunoSEQ multiplex PCR assay. TCRdb obtained this table from immuneACCESS and retained in-frame rearrangements with V and J assigned. These tables miss some clones; where compared with another copy, unresolved V genes account for less than half of the shortfall, and the remainder is unexplained. Present in this sample are fewer than 250,000 clones, less than 90% of which were seen just once. The biggest ten clones account for around 21% of the sample. Sequencing was performed on peripheral blood. These receptors originate from a human donor in a cohort sampled during active COVID-19.

This rearrangement joins TRBV3-1 (or the pseudogene TRBV3-2) to TRBJ2-2; 8 positions match TRBD1. The CDR3 runs to 16 residues. Germline V lookup: CDR1 LGHDT, CDR2 YNNKEL (reference sequence). The junction had 8 bases not matched to a gene; V was cut back by 3 bases and J by 5 bases. CDR3 bases: TGTGCCAGCAGCCATAGCCGGACAGGGCAAACCGGGGAGCTGTTTTTT. Its translation is CASSHSRTGQTGELFF.

J is TRBJ1-5 and V is TRBV4-1; the D is unclear. There are 17 residues in the CDR3. CDR1 is MGHRA, CDR2 YSYEKL, per germline. Between the trimmed V and J ends, which lost 0 bases and 0 bases, there was a span of 12 bases. For the CDR3, the DNA is TGCGCCAGCAGCCAAGAGCACAGATCCTATAGCAATCAGCCCCAGCATTTT. It translates to CASSQEHRSYSNQPQHF.

V and J are TRBV7-3 and TRBJ2-5; D might be TRBD2 (6 bases). This CDR3 is built from 17 residues. Trimming removed 1 base at V and 9 bases at J, with 24 bases between. Germline-derived CDR1 and CDR2 are SGHTA and FQGTGA. CDR3 coding DNA: TGTGCCAGCAGCTTAAAGTCTGGCCAGGGTGGGACTTCGGCCCAGTACTTC. Translation: CASSLKSGQGGTSAQYF.

The chain joins TRBV29-1 to TRBJ2-1; D may be TRBD2 (6 bases). Trimming left V 0 bases short and J 5 bases short, with 11 bases between. Germline CDR1 reads SQVTM; CDR2 reads ANQGSEA. This CDR3 has 14 residues. CDR3 residues: CSVEDLVADNEQFF. As DNA, the CDR3 is TGCAGCGTTGAAGATCTGGTAGCGGACAATGAGCAGTTCTTC.

V is TRBV5-1 and J is TRBJ1-3; 8 bases are shared with TRBD1. Trimming cost V 4 bases and J 0 bases; bases outside gene matches: 3. Germline CDR1 reads SGHRS; CDR2 reads YFSETQ. The CDR3 loop spans 15 amino acids. CDR3 protein: CASSITGGSGNTIYF. The CDR3 DNA reads as TGCGCCAGCAGCATAACAGGGGGCTCTGGAAACACCATATATTTT.

This chain uses TRBV6-6 with TRBJ2-1; unclear D gene. CDR3 length: 15 residues. V lost 2 bases, J lost 0 bases, and 8 bases lay in between. CDR1 is MNHNY and CDR2 is SVGAGI in the germline V gene (reference sequence). The CDR3 protein is CASSYGASSYNEQFF. CDR3 DNA sequence: TGTGCCAGCAGTTACGGAGCGAGCTCCTACAATGAGCAGTTCTTC.

This clone was observed a few times. The chain combines TRBV5-1 with TRBJ2-2; D is unclear. Germline lookup yields CDR1 SGHRS and CDR2 YFSETQ. Trimming pared 6 bases from V and 2 bases from J, leaving 11 bases between. CDR3 length equals 14 residues. The CDR3 nucleotides read TGCGCCAGCACCACTGGCGGCAACACCGGGGAGCTGTTTTTT. Protein sequence: CASTTGGNTGELFF.

The chain carries TRBV6-5 and TRBJ2-1, with D uncertain. The V end lost 3 bases, the J end lost 0 bases, and 9 bases lay between the germline ends. Germline V gene sequence: CDR1 MNHEY, CDR2 SVGAGI. This CDR3 contains 15 residues. The CDR3, as DNA: TGTGCCAGCAGTTATTTGGCGGACTCCTACAATGAGCAGTTCTTC. This encodes CASSYLADSYNEQFF.

The rearrangement links TRBV5-1 to TRBJ2-2; 8 positions match TRBD2. CDR3 length: 16 amino acids. After removal of 0 bases from V and 5 bases from J, the junction contained 6 bases not matched to a gene. Germline CDR1 is SGHRS and CDR2 is YFSETQ. The CDR3 region is CASSLDSGGYTGELFF. In DNA form, the CDR3 reads TGCGCCAGCAGCTTGGATTCGGGAGGGTATACCGGGGAGCTGTTTTTT.

The chain combines TRBV7-2 with TRBJ1-1; possibly TRBD1 for D (5 bases). In germline, CDR1 is SGHTA, CDR2 FQGNSA. Trimming pared 5 bases from V and 0 bases from J, leaving 10 bases between. The CDR3 extends over 14 amino acids. Here the CDR3 DNA reads TGTGCCAGCAGCGGGGGGGGTTTGAACACTGAAGCTTTCTTT. Translated: CASSGGGLNTEAFF.

The chain joins TRBV4-1 to TRBJ1-5, with D possibly being TRBD1 (6 bases). The CDR3 sequence is 14 residues long. The V end was cut by 0 bases, the J end by 5 bases, with 8 bases between. From germline, CDR1 is MGHRA and CDR2 YSYEKL. The CDR3 DNA reads as TGCGCCAGCAGCCAAGACGGACAGTATCAGCCCCAGCATTTT. Translation: CASSQDGQYQPQHF.

This chain uses TRBV19 with TRBJ1-1, with 7 bases lining up with TRBD1. Trimming at V came to 5 bases and at J to 0 bases, leaving 6 bases not matched to a gene. Germline V CDR1 and CDR2: LNHDA, SQIVND (reference sequence). This CDR3 has 15 residues. The CDR3 DNA sequence: TGTGCCAGTAGTCCCAAACAGGGGCTGAACACTGAAGCTTTCTTT. Amino acids: CASSPKQGLNTEAFF. Combining the CDR3 with reference TRBV19 and TRBJ1-1 gives the whole variable domain DGGITQSPKYLFRKEGQNVTLSCEQNLNHDAMYWYRQDPGQGLRLIYYSQIVNDFQKGDIAEGYSVSREKKESFPLTVTSAQKNPTAFYLCASSPKQGLNTEAFFGQGTRLTVV.

The rearrangement joins TRBV5-6 to TRBJ1-2; D is unresolved. Deletions cut 2 bases from V and 2 bases from J, with 7 bases between. The V gene's germline CDR1 is SGHDT and CDR2 YYEEEE. This CDR3 has 13 amino acids. CDR3 nucleotide sequence: TGTGCCAGCAGCTTAGACGGGAACTATGGCTACACCTTC. Translated, it gives CASSLDGNYGYTF.

V and J are TRBV28 and TRBJ2-2; 7 nucleotides match TRBD1. There are 17 residues in the CDR3. CDR1 and CDR2 from the germline V gene are MDHEN and SYDVKM. V gave up 6 bases and J gave up 2 bases; unmatched junction bases: 12. The CDR3 DNA is TGTGCCAGCAGCCGAAGGGGGCTTGTCCTAAACACCGGGGAGCTGTTTTTT. Translation: CASSRRGLVLNTGELFF.

The V call is TRBV27, the J call TRBJ2-1; D unclear. Germline CDR1 reads MNHEY; CDR2 reads SMNVEV (reference sequence). The V end was cut by 3 bases, the J end by 4 bases, with 16 bases between. The CDR3 is 16 amino acids. This CDR3 reads CASSFMSPNGYNEQFF. CDR3 nucleotides: TGTGCCAGCAGTTTTATGTCGCCAAACGGGTACAATGAGCAGTTCTTC.

The chain employs TRBV7-9 and TRBJ1-5; D gene uncertain. The germline V gene has CDR1 SEHNR and CDR2 FQNEAQ (reference sequence). Trimming took 2 bases from V and 7 from J, leaving 9 bases between them. The length of the CDR3 is 13 residues. Written as DNA, the CDR3 is TGTGCCAGCAGCTTAAATGGGGAGCAGCCCCAGCATTTT. Translating gives CASSLNGEQPQHF.

The table lists this clone with many counts. V and J are TRBV19 and TRBJ2-2, with TRBD2 as a possible D gene (6 bases). Germline V gene lookup returns CDR1 LNHDA and CDR2 SQIVND (reference sequence). V lost 7 bases, J lost 5 bases, and 17 bases lay in between. The CDR3 has 15 residues. CDR3 coding DNA: TGTGCCAGTAAACTAGCCCCGTTAGTTACCGGGGAGCTGTTTTTT. It specifies CASKLAPLVTGELFF.